Only a few counts were recorded for the clone carrying this TCR beta chain. Per the original methods: Reference gene primer amplification gave estimated nucleated cell counts. Sequencing was performed with immunoSEQ multiplex PCR; in TCRdb, only in-frame clones are kept and a portion is missing. V, J and clone size reflect that table, while D and trimming were determined from the DNA. The table has more than 80,000 clones, roughly four fifths seen once. In germline, CDR1 is WNHNN, CDR2 SYGVQD (reference sequence). Trimming cost V 6 bases and J 2 bases; bases outside gene matches: 3. This CDR3 has 14 amino acids. The data stem from a study of blood T cell repertoires in COVID-19. Study in general: There were acute and convalescent COVID-19 samples, and they came from the United States, Italy and Spain. Sources were T cells, B-cell-depleted T cells, or PBMCs; the material itself was cDNA or gDNA.

The sample taken for sequencing was peripheral blood. The sequence was collected from a man aged 45-65 years with active or convalescent COVID-19. This chain links TRBV10-1 with TRBJ2-3; 9 bases align to TRBD1. CDR3 DNA: TGCGCCAGCAGCTGGGACAGGGACACAGATACGCAGTATTTT. Protein product: CASSWDRDTDTQYF.